Each of the 18 T cell receptor beta chains below was sequenced from the same sample in a study of blood T cell repertoires in COVID-19. Libraries were prepared by immunoSEQ multiplex PCR; TCRdb keeps only in-frame clonotypes and omits some of them. The table includes 95,000 to 150,000 clones, more than 70% detected once. The sample comprised peripheral blood. The source is a woman older than 75 with COVID-19, enrolled during active disease.

With respect to this clone: Other DNA sequences from this sample encode an identical CDR3 as well. The chain has TRBV6-5 and TRBJ1-1; D may be TRBD1 (6 bases). Trimming removed 2 bases from V and 3 bases from J, with 10 bases in between. Looked up from germline, CDR1 is MNHEY and CDR2 is SVGAGI. The CDR3 length is 14 residues. The CDR3 here is CASSYRDTDTEAFF. CDR3 nucleotide sequence: TGTGCCAGCAGTTACCGGGACACTGACACTGAAGCTTTCTTT.

J is TRBJ1-4 and V is TRBV24-1; a possible D gene is TRBD1 (5 bases). V was pared by 3 bases and J by 11 bases, with 12 bases between. This CDR3 region has 13 residues. Looked up from germline, CDR1 is KGHDR and CDR2 is SFDVKD. The CDR3 is CATSDDDSRKLFF. CDR3 DNA: TGTGCCACCAGTGATGATGACAGCCGGAAACTGTTTTTT.

The chain recombines TRBV4-2 with TRBJ1-4; D remains unclear. From germline, CDR1 is LGHNA and CDR2 YNFKEQ. The CDR3 is 14 amino acids. Trimming cost V 1 base and J 4 bases, with 7 bases left between them. Written as DNA, the CDR3 is TGTGCCAGCAGCCAAGCCCACATTAATGAAAAACTGTTTTTT. Encoded protein: CASSQAHINEKLFF.

This clone has only one observation. In nucleotides, the CDR3 is TGTGCCAGCAGCCTTAGCGGTTTGGGGGAGCTGTTTTTT. Encoded protein: CASSLSGLGELFF. V usage is TRBV11-1 and J usage is TRBJ2-2; a possible D gene is TRBD2 (6 bases). Per the germline V gene, CDR1 is SGHAT and CDR2 is FQDESV (reference sequence). The CDR3 extends over 13 amino acids. V was shortened by 5 bases and J by 8 bases, with 12 bases between the two germline ends.

This chain uses TRBV18 with TRBJ1-1; D perhaps matches TRBD1 (5 bases). Germline V gene sequence: CDR1 KGHSH, CDR2 LQKENI. The CDR3 consists of 13 residues. V dropped 10 bases and J dropped 8 bases, with 20 bases sitting between them. The CDR3 reads CATSGSLELEAFF. CDR3 DNA sequence: TGTGCCACTTCAGGGTCCCTAGAGCTGGAAGCTTTCTTT.

The genes are TRBV6-5 and TRBJ1-6, with D possibly matching TRBD1 (6 bases). The CDR3 sequence is 13 residues long. Germline CDR1 and CDR2: MNHEY and SVGAGI. The V end was cut by 5 bases, the J end by 11 bases, with 13 bases between. CDR3 DNA: TGTGCCAGCAGTACAGGGCTATCGGCACCCCTCCACTTT. Its translation: CASSTGLSAPLHF.

This rearrangement joins TRBV10-3 to TRBJ2-3, with TRBD2 identical over 10 bases. CDR1 is ENHRY and CDR2 is SYGVKD in the germline V gene. With V trimmed by 6 bases and J by 6 bases, 18 bases remained unmatched. The CDR3 extends over 18 amino acids. CDR3 in amino acids: CAISGGGSSGRSWDTQYF. The CDR3 DNA follows: TGTGCCATCAGCGGGGGGGGATCTAGCGGGAGATCGTGGGATACGCAGTATTTT.

V gene TRBV28 combines with J gene TRBJ2-2, with D perhaps TRBD2 (5 bases). V gave up 3 bases and J gave up 5 bases, with 16 bases separating them. This CDR3 contains 16 residues. In germline, CDR1 is MDHEN, CDR2 SYDVKM. The CDR3 loop reads CASSLPLAGVTGELFF. CDR3 bases: TGTGCCAGCAGTTTGCCCTTGGCGGGCGTTACCGGGGAGCTGTTTTTT.

The V call is TRBV7-2, the J call TRBJ2-1; unclear D gene. The CDR3 is made up of 13 amino acids. With 4 bases removed from V and 9 bases from J, the gap between germline ends came to 13 bases. Looked up from germline, CDR1 is SGHTA and CDR2 is FQGNSA. DNA for the CDR3: TGTGCCAGCAGCTCACCACGTAGCAGTGAGCAGTTCTTC. Its translation is CASSSPRSSEQFF.

The rearrangement uses TRBV28 and TRBJ2-2, with 8 bases fitting TRBD1. Trimming took 2 bases from V and 5 from J; bases not matched to a gene: 4. Germline V lookup: CDR1 MDHEN, CDR2 SYDVKM. The length of the CDR3 is 15 residues. CDR3 in DNA: TGTGCCAGCAGTTTAATCCAGGGGGCAACCGGGGAGCTGTTTTTT. This sequence encodes CASSLIQGATGELFF.

This chain links TRBV5-1 with TRBJ2-7; the D gene is possibly TRBD2 (5 bases). Per germline, CDR1 SGHRS and CDR2 YFSETQ. CDR3 length: 14 amino acids. Trimming removed 2 bases from V and 5 bases from J, with 14 bases in between. The CDR3 sequence is CASSLSGSGNEQYF. In DNA, the CDR3 is TGCGCCAGCAGCTTATCGGGGTCAGGAAACGAGCAGTACTTC.

The genes are TRBV27 and TRBJ2-1; TRBD2 agrees at 14 bases. Losses at the gene ends were 8 bases for V and 9 bases for J; bases not matched to a gene: 3. Germline V lookup: CDR1 MNHEY, CDR2 SMNVEV (reference sequence). The CDR3 has 13 amino acids. CDR3 protein: CASGLAGGGEQFF. The DNA for the CDR3 is TGTGCCAGCGGACTAGCGGGAGGCGGTGAGCAGTTCTTC.

The J gene is TRBJ2-7, the V gene TRBV2; weak D call: TRBD1 (5 bases). The CDR3 extends over 12 amino acids. V lost 5 bases and J 4 bases, leaving 9 bases between the germline ends. CDR1 SNHLY and CDR2 FYNNEI come from the germline V gene. The DNA of the CDR3 is TGTGCCAGCAGTTCCGACAGATACGAGCAGTACTTC. Amino acids: CASSSDRYEQYF.

The gene calls are TRBV7-3 and TRBJ2-2, with 12 bases that match TRBD2. The CDR3 is 15 residues long. Germline V gene sequence: CDR1 SGHTA, CDR2 FQGTGA. The V gene end was trimmed by 4 bases and the J gene end by 6 bases; junction bases not matched to a gene: 3. The DNA for the CDR3 is TGTGCCAGCAGCTGGCTAGCGGGAGGGCCCGGGGAGCTGTTTTTT. It yields the protein CASSWLAGGPGELFF.

In this sample, this clone turned up a few times. The chain links TRBV5-4 to TRBJ1-3, with D hard to call. CDR3 length equals 17 residues. CDR1 is SGHNT, CDR2 YYREEE, per germline (reference sequence). Trimming took 2 bases from V and 7 from J, leaving 22 bases between them. DNA for the CDR3: TGTGCCAGCAGCTTCGGGCTTAGCGGAGCTCTGAGGAACACCATATATTTT. Amino acid sequence: CASSFGLSGALRNTIYF.

CDR3: CASSQDLSGSSYNSPLHF. DNA of the CDR3: TGCGCCAGCAGCCAAGATCTATCCGGGAGCTCCTATAATTCACCCCTCCACTTT. V and J are TRBV4-3 and TRBJ1-6; D remains unclear. The length of the CDR3 is 18 residues. Trimming removed 0 bases at V and 0 bases at J, with 12 bases between. Per the germline V gene, CDR1 is LGHNA and CDR2 is YSLEER.

The chain has TRBV28 and TRBJ2-7; 7 positions match TRBD2. The germline V gene encodes CDR1 MDHEN and CDR2 SYDVKM. With 7 bases clipped from V and 0 bases from J, the junction kept 9 bases outside the gene matches. The CDR3 totals 15 residues. The CDR3 sequence is CASTMPSGSSYEQYF. DNA of the CDR3: TGTGCCAGCACCATGCCTAGCGGAAGCTCCTACGAGCAGTACTTC.

V gene TRBV19 combines with J gene TRBJ2-7, with D possibly TRBD2 on 5 matching bases. This CDR3 has 15 amino acids. Trimming left V 3 bases short and J 4 bases short, with 16 bases between. Germline V gene data show CDR1 as LNHDA and CDR2 as SQIVND (reference sequence). The CDR3: CASSIGRTQPYEQYF. CDR3 nucleotide sequence: TGTGCCAGTAGTATTGGTCGGACTCAGCCTTACGAGCAGTACTTC.